This T cell receptor beta chain is from a study of shared T cell receptors in the human thymus. Only in-frame clones appear in the TCRdb table, and some are missing; sequencing was by immunoSEQ multiplex PCR. The sample contains 720,000 or so clones, 75% to 90% of which appear only once. CDR3 length: 18 amino acids. V lost 2 bases and J lost 0, with 18 bases in between. From germline, CDR1 is MNHNS and CDR2 SASEGT. Another study also made use of these data, one on human thymus T cells. From that report: Thymus tissue was removed during corrective cardiac surgery.

Material: thymocytes. The clonotype originates from a girl less than two years old with a congenital heart defect. V gene TRBV6-1 combines with J gene TRBJ2-3, with D possibly matching TRBD2 (6 bases). CDR3 region: CASSETRAGNTSTDTQYF. The CDR3, as DNA: TGTGCCAGCAGTGAAACCCGCGCGGGGAATACTAGCACAGATACGCAGTATTTT.